What follows are 23 T cell receptor beta chains derived from one specimen sequenced in a study of blood T cell repertoires in COVID-19. Only in-frame clones appear in the TCRdb table, and some are missing; sequencing was by immunoSEQ multiplex PCR. The sample holds about 45,000 clones, around four fifths seen once. Sequencing was done on a sample of peripheral blood. These receptors were obtained from a man aged 45-65 years with active COVID-19.

The chain has TRBV7-2 and TRBJ1-2, with D unclear. V was shortened by 0 bases and J by 4 bases, with 12 bases between the two germline ends. The CDR3 runs 15 residues. The germline CDR1 and CDR2 sequences are SGHTA and FQGNSA. CDR3 coding DNA: TGTGCCAGCAGCTTAGCGCGGGTTTCATCCTATGGCTACACCTTC. Amino acids: CASSLARVSSYGYTF.

V gene TRBV2 combines with J gene TRBJ1-2; D not certain. This CDR3 contains 14 residues. Germline V gene sequence: CDR1 SNHLY, CDR2 FYNNEI. V was clipped by 4 bases and J by 0 bases, with 9 bases between them. The CDR3 loop reads CASSVVSANYGYTF. The CDR3 DNA reads as TGTGCCAGCAGTGTTGTGTCAGCTAACTATGGCTACACCTTC.

As DNA, the CDR3 is TGTGCCAGCAGTTACTCGAGGGGTGGACAGGGTGGGGGCTACACCTTC. Its translation: CASSYSRGGQGGGYTF. V usage is TRBV6-5 and J usage is TRBJ1-2, with 8 bases aligning to TRBD1. Germline CDR1 is MNHEY and CDR2 is SVGAGI. V lost 0 bases to trimming and J lost 8 bases; unmatched junction nucleotides: 11. This CDR3 region has 16 residues.

This clone was counted once. The genes are TRBV6-1 and TRBJ1-1; D uncertain. V was cut by 3 bases and J by 9 bases, with 8 bases left in between. The CDR3 is 11 amino acids. CDR1 and CDR2 from the germline V gene are MNHNS and SASEGT. This chain's CDR3 is CASSDPAKAFF. CDR3 bases: TGTGCCAGCAGTGACCCCGCGAAAGCTTTCTTT.

The CDR3 spells CASSQITSSGSDTQYF. The CDR3 nucleotides are TGTGCCAGCAGCCAAATTACTAGTAGCGGTTCAGATACGCAGTATTTT. This chain links TRBV4-2 with TRBJ2-3, with a weak D call TRBD2 (6 bases). The CDR3 covers 16 residues. The germline V and J ends were trimmed by 2 bases and 4 bases, with 16 bases remaining between them. Looked up from germline, CDR1 is LGHNA and CDR2 is YNFKEQ.

This clone was seen a single time. The gene calls are TRBV9 and TRBJ2-7; tentative D call: TRBD1 (5 bases). In germline, CDR1 is SGDLS, CDR2 YYNGEE. The CDR3 is made up of 14 amino acids. The ends were cut back, 0 bases at V and 3 bases at J, with 10 bases in the middle. The CDR3 reads CASSVGQGIYEQYF. The CDR3 DNA reads as TGTGCCAGCAGCGTAGGTCAGGGTATCTACGAGCAGTACTTC.

The chain uses TRBV14 and TRBJ1-6, with a weak D call TRBD1 (6 bases). Trimming cost V 1 base and J 10 bases, with 14 bases left between them. This CDR3 has 15 amino acids. Germline values: CDR1 SGHDN, CDR2 FVKESK. DNA of the CDR3: TGTGCCAGCAGCCAAGCGGTGGGGGCATGGTCACCCCTCCACTTT. Protein sequence: CASSQAVGAWSPLHF.

The genes are TRBV12-5 and TRBJ2-7; 9 bases are a match to TRBD1. CDR1 is LGHNT, CDR2 FRNRAP, per germline. The length of the CDR3 is 18 residues. The V gene end was trimmed by 3 bases and the J gene end by 3 bases; junction bases not matched to a gene: 15. CDR3 in DNA: TGTGCTAGTGGTTTATACGACAGGGGGGTTCGGCCCCACTACGAGCAGTACTTC. This translates into CASGLYDRGVRPHYEQYF.

The chain couples TRBV12-5 to TRBJ2-7; 9 bases are shared with TRBD1. V lost 3 bases to trimming and J lost 1 base; unmatched junction nucleotides: 7. Looked up from germline, CDR1 is LGHNT and CDR2 is FRNRAP. The CDR3 loop spans 16 amino acids. The CDR3 bases are TGTGCTAGTGGTTTTCCCCCGGGACAGGGATCCTACGAGCAGTACTTC. This gives the protein CASGFPPGQGSYEQYF.

Only a few counts were recorded for this clone. This chain uses TRBV13 with TRBJ1-6; D ambiguous. Trimming removed 1 base at V and 11 bases at J, with 9 bases between. Per the germline V gene, CDR1 is PRHDT and CDR2 is FYEKMQ (reference sequence). CDR3 length equals 13 residues. The CDR3 sequence is CASSLAGVPPLHF. CDR3 coding DNA: TGTGCCAGCAGCTTAGCCGGGGTACCACCCCTCCACTTT.

The rearrangement joins TRBV4-1 to TRBJ2-7, with a weak D call TRBD2 (6 bases). CDR3 length: 14 residues. V was shortened by 4 bases and J by 5 bases, with 15 bases between the two germline ends. Germline assignment: CDR1 MGHRA and CDR2 YSYEKL. The CDR3, as DNA: TGCGCCAGCAGCCGCGGCGGGACGATCGACGAGCAGTACTTC. Protein sequence: CASSRGGTIDEQYF.

This clone was found once. The V call is TRBV12-3 or TRBV12-4, the J call TRBJ2-1; D gene uncertain. With 8 bases removed from V and 6 bases from J, the gap between germline ends came to 8 bases. The CDR3 contains 11 residues. The CDR3, as DNA: TGTGCCAGCTCCCTTCTCAATGAGCAGTTCTTC. Its protein product is CASSLLNEQFF.

The chain carries TRBV20-1 and TRBJ2-1; the match to TRBD2 covers 7 bases. Losses at the gene ends were 3 bases for V and 7 bases for J; bases not matched to a gene: 9. The CDR3 is 14 amino acids. CDR1 is DFQATT and CDR2 is SNEGSKA in the germline V gene (reference sequence). CDR3 nucleotide sequence: TGCAGTGCTAGTCGGGGAGGGGAGTCAAATGAGCAGTTCTTC. Amino acid sequence: CSASRGGESNEQFF.

The J gene is TRBJ2-6, the V gene TRBV3-1 (or the pseudogene TRBV3-2); maybe TRBD1 (6 bases). This CDR3 comprises 17 residues. Germline CDR1 LGHDT, CDR2 YNNKEL (reference sequence). V was cut by 3 bases and J by 0 bases, with 12 bases left in between. The DNA for the CDR3 is TGTGCCAGCAGCCAGGGGGCGACCTCCTCTGGGGCCAACGTCCTGACTTTC. It encodes CASSQGATSSGANVLTF.

This chain connects TRBV11-2 to TRBJ2-5; 7 bases align to TRBD1. The CDR3 covers 16 residues. The V gene end was trimmed by 2 bases and the J gene end by 1 base; junction bases not matched to a gene: 7. In germline, CDR1 is SGHAT, CDR2 FQNNGV. This CDR3 is CASSLPQGVAQETQYF. The CDR3 nucleotides are TGTGCCAGCAGCTTACCCCAGGGGGTGGCCCAAGAGACCCAGTACTTC.

This CDR3 reads CASSARDRQETQYF. The DNA of the CDR3 is TGTGCCAGCAGCGCCCGGGACAGGCAAGAGACCCAGTACTTC. This chain connects TRBV9 to TRBJ2-5; 8 nucleotides match TRBD1. Per the germline V gene, CDR1 is SGDLS and CDR2 is YYNGEE. The V segment lost 3 bases and the J segment 2 bases; nucleotides outside the gene matches: 3. The CDR3 runs to 14 residues.

In this sample, this clone turned up once. The chain has TRBV10-3 and TRBJ1-2; TRBD1 matches at 8 bases. Trimming at V came to 10 bases and at J to 0 bases, leaving 13 bases not matched to a gene. CDR3 length: 16 amino acids. Per the germline V gene, CDR1 is ENHRY and CDR2 is SYGVKD. CDR3 loop: CATGKDRGGSNYGYTF. The DNA of the CDR3 is TGTGCCACCGGCAAAGACAGGGGAGGGTCTAACTATGGCTACACCTTC.

This rearrangement joins TRBV4-2 to TRBJ2-2; TRBD2 matches 8 bases. Germline V gene sequence: CDR1 LGHNA, CDR2 YNFKEQ. The CDR3 is 16 amino acids. V trimming: 1 base; J trimming: 1 base; junction bases outside the gene matches: 2. The CDR3 DNA reads as TGTGCCAGCAGCCAAGTAGCGGGACAGAACACCGGGGAGCTGTTTTTT. Translated: CASSQVAGQNTGELFF.

This sequence joins TRBV15 and TRBJ2-1; 9 bases are shared with TRBD2. The germline V gene has CDR1 LNHNV and CDR2 YYDKDF (reference sequence). Trimming removed 0 bases from V and 8 bases from J; junction bases left unmatched: 8. The CDR3 runs to 16 residues. CDR3 in DNA: TGTGCCACCAGCAGAGATGCGAGCGGGAGGTTTGATGAGCAGTTCTTC. It is translated as CATSRDASGRFDEQFF. The full variable domain, rest sourced from reference TRBV15 and TRBJ2-1, is DAMVIQNPRYQVTQFGKPVTLSCSQTLNHNVMYWYQQKSSQAPKLLFHYYDKDFNNEADTPDNFQSRRPNTSFCFLDIRSPGLGDTAMYLCATSRDASGRFDEQFFGPGTRLTVL.

The rearrangement links TRBV21-1 to TRBJ2-7; TRBD2, the table's D call, lacks a check against the DNA. TRBV21-1 is an annotated pseudogene. CDR3 size: 17 residues. CDR3 protein: CASSRPLEAGGPYEQYF. The CDR3 DNA sequence: TGTGCCAGCAGCAGGCCCCTAGAGGCGGGGGGCCCCTACGAGCAGTACTTC.

The V call is TRBV29-1, the J call TRBJ2-3; no definite D call. Germline V gene sequence: CDR1 SQVTM, CDR2 ANQGSEA. V gave up 6 bases and J gave up 0 bases, with 10 bases separating them. This CDR3 comprises 13 residues. CDR3 protein: CSVPGSSTDTQYF. The CDR3 bases are TGCAGCGTCCCAGGCAGTAGCACAGATACGCAGTATTTT.

The chain joins TRBV15 to TRBJ2-5; 9 nucleotides match TRBD1. The CDR3 has 15 residues. Per the germline V gene, CDR1 is LNHNV and CDR2 is YYDKDF (reference sequence). The junction had 6 bases not matched to a gene; V was cut back by 2 bases and J by 5 bases. The CDR3: CATSRSTGGGETQYF. In nucleotides, the CDR3 is TGTGCCACCAGCAGATCCACAGGGGGCGGTGAGACCCAGTACTTC.

The chain has TRBV9 and TRBJ1-1; the D gene is possibly TRBD1 (6 bases). Germline V gives CDR1 SGDLS, CDR2 YYNGEE. Trimming took off 3 bases at V and 7 bases at J, with 19 bases between the two ends. The CDR3 runs to 15 residues. The CDR3 nucleotides read TGTGCCAGCAGCGCCCATACAGGGTCCTCCGATGAAGCTTTCTTT. Its translation is CASSAHTGSSDEAFF.